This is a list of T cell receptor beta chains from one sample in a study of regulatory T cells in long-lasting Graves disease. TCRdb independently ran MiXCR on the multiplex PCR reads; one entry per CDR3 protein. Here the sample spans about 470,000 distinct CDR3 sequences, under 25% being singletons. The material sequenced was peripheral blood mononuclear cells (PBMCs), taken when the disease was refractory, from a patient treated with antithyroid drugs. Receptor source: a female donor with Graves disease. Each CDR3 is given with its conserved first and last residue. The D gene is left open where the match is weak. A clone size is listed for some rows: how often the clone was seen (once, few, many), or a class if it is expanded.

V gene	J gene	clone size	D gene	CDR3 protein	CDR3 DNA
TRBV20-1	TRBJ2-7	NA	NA	CSARDRGRGYEQYF	TGCAGTGCTAGAGATCGCGGACGGGGCTACGAGCAGTACTTC
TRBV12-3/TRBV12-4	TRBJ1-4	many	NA	CASSKGPTGLNEKLFF	TGTGCCAGCAGCAAGGGGCCGACAGGCCTTAATGAAAAACTGTTTTTT
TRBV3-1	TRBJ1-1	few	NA	CASSQELGVRPSTEAFF	TGTGCCAGCAGCCAAGAGTTGGGGGTGCGGCCGAGCACTGAAGCTTTCTTT
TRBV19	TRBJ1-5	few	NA	CASSIGGTWSNQPQHF	TGTGCCAGTAGTATTGGGGGTACGTGGAGCAATCAGCCCCAGCATTTT
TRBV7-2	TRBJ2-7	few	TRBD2	CASSRGAGDTYEQYF	TGTGCCAGCAGCCGAGGGGCGGGAGACACCTACGAGCAGTACTTC
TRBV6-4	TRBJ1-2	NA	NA	CASTEDSYGYTF	TGTGCCAGCACGGAGGATAGCTATGGCTACACCTTC
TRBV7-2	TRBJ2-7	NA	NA	CASSLSEDYEQYF	TGTGCCAGCAGCCTGAGTGAGGACTACGAGCAGTACTTC
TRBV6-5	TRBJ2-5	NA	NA	CASSYSGRTDQETQYF	TGTGCCAGCAGTTACTCGGGTAGGACAGATCAAGAGACCCAGTACTTC
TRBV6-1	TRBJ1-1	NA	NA	CASIGIRNTEAFF	TGTGCCAGCATCGGTATCAGGAACACTGAAGCTTTCTTT
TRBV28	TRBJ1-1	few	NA	CASSSDTYSRWAFF	TGTGCCAGCAGTTCAGACACTTACAGCCGTTGGGCTTTCTTT
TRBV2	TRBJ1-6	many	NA	CASRPTDYNSPLHF	TGTGCCAGCCGCCCAACAGACTATAATTCACCCCTCCACTTT
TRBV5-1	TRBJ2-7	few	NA	CASSLGYGDYEQYF	TGCGCCAGCAGCTTGGGTTACGGGGACTACGAGCAGTACTTC
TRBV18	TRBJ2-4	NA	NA	CASSPTRENIQYF	TGTGCCAGCTCACCGACTCGGGAAAACATTCAGTACTTC
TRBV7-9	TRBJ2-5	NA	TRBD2	CASSFSLAGEETQYF	TGTGCCAGCAGCTTTAGTCTAGCGGGGGAGGAGACCCAGTACTTC
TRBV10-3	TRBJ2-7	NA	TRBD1	CAISDPGQSSYEQYF	TGTGCCATCAGTGATCCGGGACAGAGCTCCTACGAGCAGTACTTC
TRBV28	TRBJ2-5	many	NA	CASSFGASDVGETQYF	TGTGCCAGCAGTTTCGGCGCTAGCGATGTGGGAGAGACCCAGTACTTC
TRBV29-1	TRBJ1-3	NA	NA	CSVRGSGNTIYF	TGCAGCGTTCGGGGCTCTGGAAACACCATATATTTT
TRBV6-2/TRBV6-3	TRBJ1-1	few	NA	CASSPRAWGEAFF	TGTGCCAGCTCCCCCAGGGCCTGGGGGGAAGCTTTCTTT
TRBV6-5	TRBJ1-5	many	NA	CASSYSPANQPQHF	TGTGCCAGCAGTTACTCCCCCGCTAACCAGCCCCAGCATTTT
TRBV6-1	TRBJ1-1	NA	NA	CASSIPGAGTEAFF	TGTGCCAGCAGTATCCCAGGGGCGGGAACTGAAGCTTTCTTT
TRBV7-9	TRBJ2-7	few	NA	CASSFSIYTGHRDEQYF	TGTGCCAGCAGCTTTAGCATTTACACAGGCCATAGAGACGAGCAGTACTTC
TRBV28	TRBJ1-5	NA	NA	CASTSGRQRSNQPQHF	TGTGCCAGCACTAGTGGCAGACAGCGCAGCAATCAGCCCCAGCATTTT
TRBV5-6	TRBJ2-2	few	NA	CASSAAGAPAGELFF	TGTGCCAGCAGCGCAGCAGGGGCCCCGGCCGGGGAGCTGTTTTTT
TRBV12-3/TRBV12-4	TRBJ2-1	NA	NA	CASSSGRILANEQFF	TGTGCCAGCAGTTCTGGGCGGATTTTAGCCAATGAGCAGTTCTTC
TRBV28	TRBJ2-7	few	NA	CASSLWGQPTVYEQYF	TGTGCCAGCAGTTTATGGGGGCAGCCCACCGTCTACGAGCAGTACTTC
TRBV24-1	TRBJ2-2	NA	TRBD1	CATSGEDRGRLTGELFF	TGTGCCACCAGTGGGGAAGACAGGGGGCGCCTCACCGGGGAGCTGTTTTTT
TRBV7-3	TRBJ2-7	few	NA	CASSLSASSYEQYF	TGTGCCAGCAGCTTAAGTGCTAGCTCCTACGAGCAGTACTTC
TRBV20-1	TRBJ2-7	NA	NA	CSAVPKGRGSKVSYYEQYF	TGCAGTGCTGTCCCAAAAGGCAGGGGCTCTAAGGTTTCCTACTACGAGCAGTACTTC
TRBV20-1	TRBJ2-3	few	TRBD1	CSASGTGPGDTQYF	TGCAGTGCGTCCGGGACAGGGCCTGGAGATACGCAGTATTTT
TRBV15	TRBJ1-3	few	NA	CATSRDTNTIYF	TGTGCCACCAGCAGAGATACAAACACCATATATTTT
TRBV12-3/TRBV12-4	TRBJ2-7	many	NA	CASSFHLDYEQYF	TGTGCCAGCAGTTTCCACCTTGACTACGAGCAGTACTTC
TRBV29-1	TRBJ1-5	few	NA	CRSWASNNQPQHF	TGCAGGTCCTGGGCTAGCAACAATCAGCCCCAGCATTTT
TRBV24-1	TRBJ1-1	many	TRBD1	CATNSPGQEVCWNTEAFF	TGTGCCACCAACTCTCCGGGACAGGAGGTATGTTGGAACACTGAAGCTTTCTTT
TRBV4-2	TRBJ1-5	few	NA	CASSQDGRGNSNQPQHF	TGTGCCAGCAGCCAAGATGGTAGGGGGAATAGCAATCAGCCCCAGCATTTT
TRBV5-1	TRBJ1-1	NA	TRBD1	CASSFVKGAQAEAFF	TGCGCCAGCAGCTTCGTAAAGGGGGCGCAGGCTGAAGCTTTCTTT
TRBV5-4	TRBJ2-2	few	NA	CASSLVQGGAGELFF	TGTGCCAGCAGCTTGGTACAGGGGGGGGCCGGGGAGCTGTTTTTT
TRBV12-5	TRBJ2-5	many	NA	CASGLEWGAQYF	TGTGCTAGTGGTTTGGAGTGGGGCGCCCAGTACTTC
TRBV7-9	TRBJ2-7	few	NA	CASSPPHPTEQYF	TGTGCCAGCAGCCCCCCTCACCCTACGGAGCAGTACTTC
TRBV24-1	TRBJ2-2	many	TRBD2	CATSDAATSGKNTGELFF	TGTGCCACCAGTGACGCCGCGACTAGCGGGAAAAACACCGGGGAGCTGTTTTTT
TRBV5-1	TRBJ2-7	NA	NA	CASSRLQGGEQYF	TGCGCCAGCAGCAGATTGCAGGGAGGCGAGCAGTACTTC
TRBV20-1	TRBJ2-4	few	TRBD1	CSARDEVGRGLVDIQYF	TGCAGTGCTAGAGATGAAGTGGGCAGGGGGTTAGTGGACATTCAGTACTTC